The present T cell receptor beta chain was sequenced within a study of blood T cell repertoires in COVID-19. Background on the study: From the United States, Italy and Spain came samples of acute and convalescent COVID-19.

Assay: immunoSEQ multiplex PCR; the TCRdb copy retains only in-frame clones and omits some. The table records tens of thousands of clones, 80% of them present only once. Germline V gives CDR1 MRHNA, CDR2 SNTAGT. J gave up 0 bases and V 6 bases, and 5 bases lay outside the gene matches. The CDR3 is made up of 16 amino acids. The sample comprised peripheral blood. V and J are TRBV6-4 and TRBJ2-2; 9 bases are a match to TRBD2. The sequence was obtained from a woman between 65 and 79 years old with acute or convalescent COVID-19. CDR3 coding DNA: TGTGCCAGCAGACCCCTAGCGGGGCCGAACACCGGGGAGCTGTTTTTT. Its protein is CASRPLAGPNTGELFF.